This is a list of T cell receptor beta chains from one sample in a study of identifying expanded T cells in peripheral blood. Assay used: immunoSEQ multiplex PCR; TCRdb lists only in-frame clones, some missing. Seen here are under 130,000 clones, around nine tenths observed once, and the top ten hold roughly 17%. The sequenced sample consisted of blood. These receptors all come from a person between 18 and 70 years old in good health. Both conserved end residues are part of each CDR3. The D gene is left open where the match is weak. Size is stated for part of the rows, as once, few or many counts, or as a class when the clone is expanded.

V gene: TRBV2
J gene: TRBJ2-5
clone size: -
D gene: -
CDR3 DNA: TGTGCCAGCAGTGAATACCAGGATTGGGAGACCCAGTACTTC
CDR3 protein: CASSEYQDWETQYF

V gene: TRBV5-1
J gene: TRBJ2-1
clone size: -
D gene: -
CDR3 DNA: TGCGCCAGCAGCTTGGTAGGGGTTAATGAGCAGTTCTTC
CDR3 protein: CASSLVGVNEQFF

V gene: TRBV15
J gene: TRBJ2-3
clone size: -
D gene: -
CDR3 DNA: TGTGCCACCAGCAGAGCAACGGGGGCGGGAGATACGCAGTATTTT
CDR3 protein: CATSRATGAGDTQYF

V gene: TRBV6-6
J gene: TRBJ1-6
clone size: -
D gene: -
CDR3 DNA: TGTGCCAGCATCAACCCGCCCGGGGGTTCACCCCTCCACTTT
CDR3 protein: CASINPPGGSPLHF

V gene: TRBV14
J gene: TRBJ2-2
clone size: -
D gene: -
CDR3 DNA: TGTGCCAGCAGCCACCTACAGGGCCGAGTAGGGAACACCGGGGAGCTGTTTTTT
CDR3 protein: CASSHLQGRVGNTGELFF

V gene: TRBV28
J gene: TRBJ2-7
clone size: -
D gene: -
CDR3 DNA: TGTGCCAGCAGTTTAGGGGGGACCTACGAGCAGTACTTC
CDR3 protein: CASSLGGTYEQYF

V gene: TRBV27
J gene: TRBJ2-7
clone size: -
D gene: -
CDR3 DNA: TGTGCCAGCAGTTTATATGCCGATTCCTACGAGCAGTACTTC
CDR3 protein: CASSLYADSYEQYF

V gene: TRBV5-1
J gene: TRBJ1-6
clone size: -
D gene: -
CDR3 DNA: TGCGCCAGCAGCTTGGGTCGGCTGTTAAATTCACCCCTCCACTTT
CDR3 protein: CASSLGRLLNSPLHF

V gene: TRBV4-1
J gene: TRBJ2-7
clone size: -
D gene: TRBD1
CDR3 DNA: TGCGCCAGCAGCCAAAAAGACAGGGGGTCCTACGAGCAGTACTTC
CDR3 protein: CASSQKDRGSYEQYF

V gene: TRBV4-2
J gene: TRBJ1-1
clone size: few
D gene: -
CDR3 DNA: TGTGCCAGCAGCCAAGGAATCACTGAAGCTTTCTTT
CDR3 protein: CASSQGITEAFF

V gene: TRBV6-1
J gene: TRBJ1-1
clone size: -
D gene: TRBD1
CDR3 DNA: TGTGCCAGCAGCGCCGGGACAGCTATGAACACTGAAGCTTTCTTT
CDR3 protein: CASSAGTAMNTEAFF

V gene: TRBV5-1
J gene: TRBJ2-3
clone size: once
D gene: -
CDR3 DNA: TGCGCCAGCAGCTTGTACGACAGTCCAACAGATACGCAGTATTTT
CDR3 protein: CASSLYDSPTDTQYF

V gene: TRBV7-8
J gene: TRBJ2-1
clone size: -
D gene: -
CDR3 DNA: TGTGCCAGCAGCTTAGGGCTTTCTGAGCAGTTCTTC
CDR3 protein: CASSLGLSEQFF

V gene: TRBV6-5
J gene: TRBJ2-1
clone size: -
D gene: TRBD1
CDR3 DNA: TGTGCCAGCAGTTACCAGACAGGGCTTTACAATGAGCAGTTCTTC
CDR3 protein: CASSYQTGLYNEQFF

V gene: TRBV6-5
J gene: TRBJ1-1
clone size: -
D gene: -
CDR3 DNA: TGTGCCAGCAGGCGGGGGGCGAACACTGAAGCTTTCTTT
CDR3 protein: CASRRGANTEAFF

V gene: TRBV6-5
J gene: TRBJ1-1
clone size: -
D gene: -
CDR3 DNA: TGTGCCAGCAGTTCCTCGGTAAACACTGAAGCTTTCTTT
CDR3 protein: CASSSSVNTEAFF

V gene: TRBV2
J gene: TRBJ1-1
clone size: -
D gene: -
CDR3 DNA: TGTGCCAGCAATAGGGGGACCGGGACTGAAGCTTTCTTT
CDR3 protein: CASNRGTGTEAFF

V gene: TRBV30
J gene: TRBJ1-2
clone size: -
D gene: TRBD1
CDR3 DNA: TGTGCCTGTCGACAGGGGGCTTGGTATGGCTACACCTTC
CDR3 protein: CACRQGAWYGYTF

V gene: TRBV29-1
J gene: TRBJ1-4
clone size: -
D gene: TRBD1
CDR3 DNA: TGCAGCGTTGGAGACAGGGGCTCTACTAATGAAAAACTGTTTTTT
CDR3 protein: CSVGDRGSTNEKLFF

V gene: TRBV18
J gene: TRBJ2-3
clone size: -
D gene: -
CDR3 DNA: TGTGCCAGCTCACTTAATAGTGCGCCGGGACTGGACCAGTATTTT
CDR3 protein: CASSLNSAPGLDQYF

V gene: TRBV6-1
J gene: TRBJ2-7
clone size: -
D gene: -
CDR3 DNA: TGTGCCAGCAGCACTTGGGGCTCCTACGAGCAGTACTTC
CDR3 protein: CASSTWGSYEQYF

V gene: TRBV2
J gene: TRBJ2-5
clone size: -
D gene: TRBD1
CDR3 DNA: TGTGGGACGGGAGACGACAGGGGAGGTTTGGAAGAGACCCAGTACTTC
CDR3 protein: CGTGDDRGGLEETQYF

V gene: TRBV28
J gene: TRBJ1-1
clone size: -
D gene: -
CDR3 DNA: TGTGCCCACCGGGGGGGCACTGAAGCTTTCTTT
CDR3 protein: CAHRGGTEAFF

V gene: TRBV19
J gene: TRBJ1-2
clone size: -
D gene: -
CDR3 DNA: TGTGCCAGTAGTATAGCTGAAGGGGGTAACTATGGCTACACCTTC
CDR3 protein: CASSIAEGGNYGYTF

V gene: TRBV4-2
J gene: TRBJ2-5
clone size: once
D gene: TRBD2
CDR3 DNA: TGTGCCAGCAGCCATAGCGGGGGGGCGGAAGAGACCCAGTACTTC
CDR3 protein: CASSHSGGAEETQYF

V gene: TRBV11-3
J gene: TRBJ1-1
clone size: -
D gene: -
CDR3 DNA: TGTGCCAGCCTGGGACCGACGGAGATGTCGAACACTGAAGCTTTCTTT
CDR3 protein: CASLGPTEMSNTEAFF

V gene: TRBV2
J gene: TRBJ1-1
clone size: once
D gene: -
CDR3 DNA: TGTGCCAGCATCGGCAGGGGCAGGGCTTTCTTT
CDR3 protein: CASIGRGRAFF

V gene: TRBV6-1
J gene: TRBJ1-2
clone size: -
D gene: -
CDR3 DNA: TGTGCCAGCACCCAAAGCCGGGGAGCACAGGGCTACACCTTC
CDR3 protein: CASTQSRGAQGYTF

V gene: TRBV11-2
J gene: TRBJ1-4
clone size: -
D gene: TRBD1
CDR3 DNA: TGTGCCAGCAGCACGGGACAGGGGAGTGAAAAACTGTTTTTT
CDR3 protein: CASSTGQGSEKLFF

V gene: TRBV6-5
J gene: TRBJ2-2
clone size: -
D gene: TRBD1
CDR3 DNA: TGTGCCAGCAGTTGGGACAGGGGAGAGCTGTTTTTT
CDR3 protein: CASSWDRGELFF

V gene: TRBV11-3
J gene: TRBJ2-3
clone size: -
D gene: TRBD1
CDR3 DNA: TGTGCCAGCAGCCGGACAGGGAGCGATACGCAGTATTTT
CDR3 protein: CASSRTGSDTQYF

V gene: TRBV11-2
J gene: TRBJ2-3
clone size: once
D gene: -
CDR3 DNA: TGTGCCAGCAGCACCTACACAGATACGCAGTATTTT
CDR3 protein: CASSTYTDTQYF

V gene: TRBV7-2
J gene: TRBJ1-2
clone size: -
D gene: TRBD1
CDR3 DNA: TGTGCCAGCAGCCGTGACAGGGAATCTGGCTACACCTTC
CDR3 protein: CASSRDRESGYTF

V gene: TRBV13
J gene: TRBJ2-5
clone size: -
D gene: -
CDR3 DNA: TGTGCCAGCAGCTTAGGTCGTGGACTCACTCCCCCGACCCAGTACTTC
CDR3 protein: CASSLGRGLTPPTQYF

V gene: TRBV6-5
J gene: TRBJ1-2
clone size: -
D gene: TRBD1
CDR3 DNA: TGTGCCAGCAGCTCCGGACAGGGAAGTTCTGGCTACACCTTC
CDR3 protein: CASSSGQGSSGYTF

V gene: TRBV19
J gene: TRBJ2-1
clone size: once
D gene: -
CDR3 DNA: TGTGCCAGTAGTACTTCGGGGCGGTGGAATGAGCAGTTCTTC
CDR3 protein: CASSTSGRWNEQFF

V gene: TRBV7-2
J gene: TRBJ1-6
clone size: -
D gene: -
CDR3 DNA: TGTGCCAGCAGCTTAGGGAGCCCGGCCAGCTCCTATAATTCACCCCTCCACTTT
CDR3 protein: CASSLGSPASSYNSPLHF

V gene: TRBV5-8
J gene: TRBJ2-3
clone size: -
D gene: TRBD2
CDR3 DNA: TGTGCCAGCCGCGGGGGGTCCACAGATACGCAGTATTTT
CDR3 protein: CASRGGSTDTQYF

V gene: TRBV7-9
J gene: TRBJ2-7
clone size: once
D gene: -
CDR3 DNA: TGTGCCAGCAGCTTCGGCCGCGGAAGCGGCGGGGTGCCCCCCTACGAGCAGTACTTC
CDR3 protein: CASSFGRGSGGVPPYEQYF

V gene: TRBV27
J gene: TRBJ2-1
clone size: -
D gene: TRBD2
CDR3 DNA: TGTGCCAGCAGTGCGGGACTAGCGGGGGGAGCGTTCTTC
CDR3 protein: CASSAGLAGGAFF

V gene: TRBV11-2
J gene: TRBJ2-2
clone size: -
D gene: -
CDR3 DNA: TGTGCCGCATCCACGGGAACCGGGGAGCTGTTTTTT
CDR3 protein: CAASTGTGELFF

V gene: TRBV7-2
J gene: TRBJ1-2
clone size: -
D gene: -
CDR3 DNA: TGTGCCAGCAGCTTACCTAACCCGGGTTGGCATGGCTACACCTTC
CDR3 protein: CASSLPNPGWHGYTF

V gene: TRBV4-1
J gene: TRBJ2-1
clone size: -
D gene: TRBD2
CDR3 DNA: TGCGCCAGCAGCCAAGATCCCCAGCGGGGGGGCAATGAGCAGTTCTTC
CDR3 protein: CASSQDPQRGGNEQFF

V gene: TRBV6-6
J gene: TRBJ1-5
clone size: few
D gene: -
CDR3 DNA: TGTGCCAGCAGTTACACTAGCAATCAGCCCCAGCATTTT
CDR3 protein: CASSYTSNQPQHF

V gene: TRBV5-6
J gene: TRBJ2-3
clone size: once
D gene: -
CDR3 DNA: TGTGCCAGCAGCTTGGGCGGCGGAGGCACAGATACGCAGTATTTT
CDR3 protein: CASSLGGGGTDTQYF